This TCR beta chain was retrieved from a study of CD8 T cells in ankylosing spondylitis. Overall study results and limits: Ankylosing spondylitis blood appeared to be characterized by a TCR beta motif of about eight highly homologous variants. In ankylosing spondylitis patients, matched synovial fluid reportedly showed significant enrichment of disease-linked clones.

Comments on this clonotype: Its target is not known.

TCRdb re-derived calls from the 5' RACE reads in MiXCR, one entry per CDR3 protein. This table has under 450,000 distinct CDR3 sequences, 20% to 25% appearing once. Between the trimmed V and J ends, which lost 6 bases and 4 bases, there was a span of 13 bases. Germline CDR1 reads SGHVS; CDR2 reads FQNEAQ. This CDR3 is built from 13 residues. Sequencing was carried out using blood, either unsorted or a sorted T cell fraction (not recorded which). The sequence came from a male donor with ankylosing spondylitis or in good health (not recorded which). The chain employs TRBV7-8 and TRBJ2-7; D could derive from TRBD1 or TRBD2 (5 bases each). CDR3 residues: CASRPGTLYEQYF. CDR3 sequence (DNA): TGTGCCAGCAGACCCGGGACGCTGTACGAGCAGTACTTC.